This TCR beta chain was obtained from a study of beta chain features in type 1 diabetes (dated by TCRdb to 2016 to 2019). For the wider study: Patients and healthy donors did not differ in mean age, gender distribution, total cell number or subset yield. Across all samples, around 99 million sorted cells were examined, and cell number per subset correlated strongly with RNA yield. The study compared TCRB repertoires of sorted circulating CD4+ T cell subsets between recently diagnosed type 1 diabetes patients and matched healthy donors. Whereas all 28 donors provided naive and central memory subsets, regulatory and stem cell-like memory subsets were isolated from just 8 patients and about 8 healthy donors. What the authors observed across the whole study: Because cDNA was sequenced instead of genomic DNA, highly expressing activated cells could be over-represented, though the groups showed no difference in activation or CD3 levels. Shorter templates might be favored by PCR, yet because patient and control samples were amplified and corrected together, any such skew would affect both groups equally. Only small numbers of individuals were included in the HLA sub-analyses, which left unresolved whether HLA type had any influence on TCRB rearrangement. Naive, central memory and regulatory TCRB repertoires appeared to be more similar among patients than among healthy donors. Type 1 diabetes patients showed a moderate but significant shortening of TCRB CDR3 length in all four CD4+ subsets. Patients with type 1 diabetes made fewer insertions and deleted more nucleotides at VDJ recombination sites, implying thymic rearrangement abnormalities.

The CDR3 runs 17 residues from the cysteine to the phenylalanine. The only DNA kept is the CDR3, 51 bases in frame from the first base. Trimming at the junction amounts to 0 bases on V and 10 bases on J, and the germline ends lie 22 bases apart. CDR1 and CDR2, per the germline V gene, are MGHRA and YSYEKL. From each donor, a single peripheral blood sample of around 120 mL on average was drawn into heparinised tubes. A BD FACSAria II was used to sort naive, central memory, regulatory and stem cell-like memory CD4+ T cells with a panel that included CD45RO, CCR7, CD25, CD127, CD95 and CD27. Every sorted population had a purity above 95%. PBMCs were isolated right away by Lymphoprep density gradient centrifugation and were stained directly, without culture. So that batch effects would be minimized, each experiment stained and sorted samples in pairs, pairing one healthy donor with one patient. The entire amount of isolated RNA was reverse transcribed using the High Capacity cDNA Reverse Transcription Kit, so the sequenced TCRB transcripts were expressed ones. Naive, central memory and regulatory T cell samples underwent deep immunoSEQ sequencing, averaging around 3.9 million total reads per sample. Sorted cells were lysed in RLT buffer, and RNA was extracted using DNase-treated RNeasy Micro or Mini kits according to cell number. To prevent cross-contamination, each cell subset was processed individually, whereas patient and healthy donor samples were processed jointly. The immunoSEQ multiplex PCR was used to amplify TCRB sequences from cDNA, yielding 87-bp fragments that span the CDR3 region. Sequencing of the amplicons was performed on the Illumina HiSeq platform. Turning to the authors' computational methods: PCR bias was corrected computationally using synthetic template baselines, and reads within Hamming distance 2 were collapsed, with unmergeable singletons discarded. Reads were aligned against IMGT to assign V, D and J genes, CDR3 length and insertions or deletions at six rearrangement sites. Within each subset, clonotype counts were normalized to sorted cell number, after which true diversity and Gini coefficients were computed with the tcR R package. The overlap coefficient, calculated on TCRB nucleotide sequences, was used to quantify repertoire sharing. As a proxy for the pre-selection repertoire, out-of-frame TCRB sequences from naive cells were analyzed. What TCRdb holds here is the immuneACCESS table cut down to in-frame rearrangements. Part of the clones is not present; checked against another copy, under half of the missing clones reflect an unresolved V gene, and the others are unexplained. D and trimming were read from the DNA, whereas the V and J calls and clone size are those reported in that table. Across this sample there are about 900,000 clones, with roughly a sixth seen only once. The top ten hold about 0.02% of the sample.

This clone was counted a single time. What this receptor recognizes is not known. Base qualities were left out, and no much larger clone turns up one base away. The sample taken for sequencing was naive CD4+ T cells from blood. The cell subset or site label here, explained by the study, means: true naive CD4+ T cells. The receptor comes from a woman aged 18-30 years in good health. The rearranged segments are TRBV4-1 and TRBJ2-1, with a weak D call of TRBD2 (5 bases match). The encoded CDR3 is CASSQDPEGLGRREQFF. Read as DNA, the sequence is TGCGCCAGCAGCCAAGACCCAGAGGGCCTAGGACGTCGGGAGCAGTTCTTC.